A single sample is the source of the 25 T cell receptor beta chains below, sequenced in a study of blood T cell repertoires in COVID-19. Assay used: immunoSEQ multiplex PCR; TCRdb lists only in-frame clones, some missing. The repertoire holds about 87,000 clones, with roughly 80% as singletons. Sequencing was carried out using peripheral blood. All receptors derive from a woman aged 45 to 65 with acute or convalescent COVID-19.

The V and J genes are TRBV5-5 and TRBJ1-3; D perhaps matches TRBD1 (5 bases). The CDR3 totals 16 residues. Trimming pared 2 bases from V and 0 bases from J, leaving 12 bases between. Germline assignment: CDR1 SGHKS and CDR2 YYEKEE (reference sequence). The DNA of the CDR3 is TGTGCCAGCAGCTTTCTTACAGGTGGCTCTGGAAACACCATATATTTT. Amino acids: CASSFLTGGSGNTIYF.

As DNA, the CDR3 is TGTGCCAGCAGTTTCGCTACGGGGGAGCAGTACTTC. Protein sequence: CASSFATGEQYF. The chain is built from TRBV28 and TRBJ2-7; maybe TRBD2 (5 bases). The CDR3 has 12 amino acids. Trimming left V 3 bases short and J 7 bases short, with 10 bases between. The V gene's germline CDR1 is MDHEN and CDR2 SYDVKM.

The rearrangement joins TRBV27 to TRBJ2-3, with 12 positions matching TRBD2. Germline-derived CDR1 and CDR2 are MNHEY and SMNVEV (reference sequence). Trimming at V came to 5 bases and at J to 4 bases, leaving 10 bases not matched to a gene. CDR3 length equals 17 residues. CDR3 coding DNA: TGTGCCAGCAGTACCCTAACACTAGCGGGGGGTCCAGATACGCAGTATTTT. Translation gives CASSTLTLAGGPDTQYF.

The chain uses TRBV23-1 and TRBJ2-1; D not resolved. TRBV23-1 is annotated as an ORF whose role is uncertain. CDR3 size: 20 residues. Trimming removed 4 bases at V and 0 bases at J, with 25 bases between. CDR3 residues: CASSLPGRRLTASSYNEQFF. CDR3 sequence (DNA): TGCGCCAGCAGTCTACCAGGCAGACGCCTGACGGCAAGCTCCTACAATGAGCAGTTCTTC.

V usage is TRBV7-2 and J usage is TRBJ2-5; TRBD2 matches at 8 bases. The CDR3 contains 16 residues. V lost 1 base and J lost 5; bases outside the gene matches: 9. Looked up from germline, CDR1 is SGHTA and CDR2 is FQGNSA. Here the CDR3 DNA reads TGTGCCAGCAGCTTAGGGATCGGGGGGGCCGTGGAGACCCAGTACTTC. This codes for CASSLGIGGAVETQYF.

The genes are TRBV19 and TRBJ2-1; a weak D match, TRBD1 (6 bases). CDR3 length: 16 residues. Germline CDR1 is LNHDA and CDR2 is SQIVND (reference sequence). V gave up 4 bases and J gave up 4 bases, with 17 bases separating them. CDR3 nucleotide sequence: TGTGCCAGTAGTACGCTGGGGGCCAACTCGTACAATGAGCAGTTCTTC. The encoded protein is CASSTLGANSYNEQFF. The full variable domain, in which reference TRBV19 and TRBJ2-1 provide the parts outside the CDR3, is DGGITQSPKYLFRKEGQNVTLSCEQNLNHDAMYWYRQDPGQGLRLIYYSQIVNDFQKGDIAEGYSVSREKKESFPLTVTSAQKNPTAFYLCASSTLGANSYNEQFFGPGTRLTVL.

This clone occurred a few times. The chain couples TRBV15 to TRBJ1-2, with D possibly TRBD1 on 6 matching bases. Trimming cost V 0 bases and J 8 bases, with 13 bases left between them. The CDR3 contains 14 residues. Germline-derived CDR1 and CDR2 are LNHNV and YYDKDF (reference sequence). For the CDR3, the DNA is TGTGCCACCAGCAGAGAGGGGGGGGCGTTAGGCTACACCTTC. It encodes CATSREGGALGYTF.

The chain uses TRBV12-3 or TRBV12-4 and TRBJ1-5; D is unclear. V gave up 5 bases and J gave up 6 bases, with 8 bases separating them. This CDR3 spans 12 amino acids. The CDR3 reads CASSAGFQPQHF. For the CDR3, the DNA is TGTGCCAGCAGTGCAGGATTTCAGCCCCAGCATTTT.

In this sample, this clone turned up once. This chain connects TRBV11-3 to TRBJ1-1, with D maybe TRBD1 (5 bases). V shed 6 bases and J shed 1 base, with 9 bases lying between them. The CDR3 length is 13 residues. Per the germline V gene, CDR1 is SGHNT and CDR2 is YENEEA. The CDR3 protein is CASSSGQNTEAFF. DNA of the CDR3: TGTGCCAGCAGTTCCGGACAGAACACTGAAGCTTTCTTT.

The rearrangement joins TRBV5-1 to TRBJ2-3, with 9 bases identical to TRBD2. Germline assignment: CDR1 SGHRS and CDR2 YFSETQ. V shed 0 bases, J shed 0 bases, and the junction held 11 bases outside the gene matches. The CDR3 extends over 19 amino acids. The CDR3 sequence is CASSLALAGARPSTDTQYF. DNA of the CDR3: TGCGCCAGCAGCTTGGCCTTAGCGGGGGCGCGCCCTAGCACAGATACGCAGTATTTT.

V gene TRBV6-6 combines with J gene TRBJ1-5; tentative D call: TRBD1 (5 bases). Trimming shortened V by 6 bases and J by 1 base, and 7 bases separated the two germline ends. The CDR3 covers 13 residues. Germline assignment: CDR1 MNHNY and CDR2 SVGAGI (reference sequence). CDR3 loop: CASSWTSNQPQHF. In nucleotides, the CDR3 is TGTGCCAGCAGCTGGACAAGCAATCAGCCCCAGCATTTT.

This chain connects TRBV20-1 to TRBJ1-1; no reliable D call. Germline values: CDR1 DFQATT, CDR2 SNEGSKA (reference sequence). The V end lost 3 bases, the J end lost 5 bases, and 4 bases lay between the germline ends. The CDR3 is made up of 10 amino acids. CDR3 sequence (DNA): TGCAGTGCTAGTTCGACTGAAGCTTTCTTT. Translated: CSASSTEAFF.

The chain joins TRBV6-2 or TRBV6-3 to TRBJ1-1, with 7 bases identical to TRBD1. Trimming took 5 bases from V and 6 from J; bases not matched to a gene: 18. The CDR3 is made up of 17 amino acids. CDR1 is MNHEY and CDR2 is SVGEGT in the germline V gene. The CDR3 sequence is CASSAGTESVWRAEAFF. CDR3 in DNA: TGTGCCAGCAGTGCCGGGACAGAGTCAGTGTGGAGGGCTGAAGCTTTCTTT.

This clone showed up just once. The chain has TRBV20-1 and TRBJ2-7; 9 nucleotides match TRBD1. V shed 6 bases and J 11 bases; nucleotides not matched to a gene: 11. This CDR3 comprises 12 residues. Germline CDR1 is DFQATT and CDR2 is SNEGSKA (reference sequence). CDR3 amino acids: CSASLGQGKKYF. CDR3 DNA sequence: TGCAGTGCCAGTTTGGGACAGGGAAAAAAGTACTTC.

This clone was seen only a few times. The chain employs TRBV7-9 and TRBJ1-1; perhaps TRBD1 as D (5 bases). Trimming left V 5 bases short and J 4 bases short, with 11 bases between. CDR3 length: 13 residues. The germline gives CDR1 SEHNR, CDR2 FQNEAQ (reference sequence). The CDR3 DNA follows: TGTGCCAGCAGCCCGCCGGGGGGCACTGAAGCTTTCTTT. Residues: CASSPPGGTEAFF.

V and J are TRBV28 and TRBJ1-5; D not resolved. CDR1 is MDHEN, CDR2 SYDVKM, per germline. Trimming left V 6 bases short and J 2 bases short, with 11 bases between. The length of the CDR3 is 14 residues. CDR3 coding DNA: TGTGCCAGCAGCCCAATCGGGGGCAATCAGCCCCAGCATTTT. The encoded protein is CASSPIGGNQPQHF.

This rearrangement joins TRBV13 to TRBJ1-1; 10 positions match TRBD1. V lost 5 bases, J lost 7 bases, and 7 bases stayed unmatched. CDR3 length: 14 amino acids. Germline CDR1 and CDR2: PRHDT and FYEKMQ (reference sequence). Here the CDR3 reads CASSTWTGGGEAFF. The CDR3 region has the DNA TGTGCCAGCAGCACCTGGACAGGGGGTGGTGAAGCTTTCTTT. The full variable domain, with the rest looked up from reference TRBV13 and TRBJ1-1, is AAGVIQSPRHLIKEKRETATLKCYPIPRHDTVYWYQQGPGQDPQFLISFYEKMQSDKGSIPDRFSAQQFSDYHSELNMSSLELGDSALYFCASSTWTGGGEAFFGQGTRLTVV.

This chain connects TRBV29-1 to TRBJ2-5, with TRBD1 matching over 12 bases. The CDR3 has 14 amino acids. V lost 3 bases, J lost 5 bases, and 4 bases stayed unmatched. Germline values: CDR1 SQVTM, CDR2 ANQGSEA. The CDR3 is CSVEGTGGWETQYF. DNA for the CDR3: TGCAGCGTTGAGGGGACAGGGGGCTGGGAGACCCAGTACTTC.

This sequence joins TRBV6-2 or TRBV6-3 and TRBJ1-2; D is uncertain. Germline V gene sequence: CDR1 MNHEY, CDR2 SVGEGT. The germline V and J ends were trimmed by 8 bases and 7 bases, with 14 bases remaining between them. There are 12 residues in the CDR3. In DNA form, the CDR3 reads TGTGCCAGCGGTTCTTTTGAGCGTGGCTACACCTTC. Amino acid sequence: CASGSFERGYTF.

This clone was picked up a small number of times. The chain combines TRBV2 with TRBJ1-2; weak D call: TRBD1 (6 bases). Germline V lookup: CDR1 SNHLY, CDR2 FYNNEI. This CDR3 region has 14 residues. Trimming left V 3 bases short and J 5 bases short, with 13 bases between. Here the CDR3 reads CASSDAGVEYGYTF. The DNA of the CDR3 is TGTGCCAGCAGTGACGCAGGGGTGGAATATGGCTACACCTTC.

In this sample, this clone turned up a few times. V is TRBV5-6 and J is TRBJ1-1, with 8 bases lining up with TRBD1. The CDR3 consists of 13 residues. Germline trimming cut 4 bases from V and 3 bases from J; bases unmatched to any gene: 2. Looked up from germline, CDR1 is SGHDT and CDR2 is YYEEEE. The CDR3 bases are TGTGCCAGCAGCGCACAGGGGGACACTGAAGCTTTCTTT. Protein sequence: CASSAQGDTEAFF.

The CDR3 nucleotides read TGCAGCGTCCCTGAAGGGGATGTCGATGGCTACACCTTC. Translation: CSVPEGDVDGYTF. The chain carries TRBV29-1 and TRBJ1-2; the D gene is possibly TRBD1 (5 bases). Between the trimmed V and J ends, which lost 6 bases and 6 bases, there was a span of 17 bases. CDR3 length equals 13 residues. Germline CDR1 and CDR2: SQVTM and ANQGSEA.

The rearrangement joins TRBV5-5 to TRBJ1-1; D is perhaps TRBD1 (5 bases). Deletions cut 2 bases from V and 1 base from J, with 15 bases between. Germline CDR1 SGHKS, CDR2 YYEKEE (reference sequence). There are 16 residues in the CDR3. CDR3 DNA: TGTGCCAGCAGCTTTGGGCAGGGTAAAGAGAACACTGAAGCTTTCTTT. As protein: CASSFGQGKENTEAFF.

This chain joins TRBV14 and TRBJ1-2, with D perhaps TRBD1 (6 bases). V was cut by 3 bases and J by 6 bases, with 11 bases left in between. Germline CDR1 SGHDN, CDR2 FVKESK. There are 13 residues in the CDR3. In DNA, the CDR3 is TGTGCCAGCAGCCATACAGGGTCGCATGGCTACACCTTC. It yields the protein CASSHTGSHGYTF.

The chain couples TRBV27 to TRBJ1-6; D is uncertain. Per germline, CDR1 MNHEY and CDR2 SMNVEV (reference sequence). V lost 5 bases, J lost 0 bases, and 8 bases lay in between. This CDR3 spans 15 amino acids. Here the CDR3 reads CASSADTSYNSPLHF. The DNA for the CDR3 is TGTGCCAGCAGTGCTGACACCTCCTATAATTCACCCCTCCACTTT.